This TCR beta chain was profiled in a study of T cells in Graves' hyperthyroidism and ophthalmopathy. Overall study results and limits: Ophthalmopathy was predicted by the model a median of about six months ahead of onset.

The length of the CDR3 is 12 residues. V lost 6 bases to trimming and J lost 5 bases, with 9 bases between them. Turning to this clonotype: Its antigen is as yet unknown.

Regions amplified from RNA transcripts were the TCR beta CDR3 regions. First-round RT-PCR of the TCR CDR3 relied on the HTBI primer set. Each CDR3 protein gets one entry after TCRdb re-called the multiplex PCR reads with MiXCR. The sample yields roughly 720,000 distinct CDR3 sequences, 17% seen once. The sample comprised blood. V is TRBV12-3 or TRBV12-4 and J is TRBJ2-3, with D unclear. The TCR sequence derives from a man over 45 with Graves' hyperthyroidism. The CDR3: CASRLGKDTQYF. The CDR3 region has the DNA TGTGCCAGCAGGCTGGGGAAAGATACGCAGTATTTT.